Listed below are T cell receptor beta chains from one sample, sequenced in a study of T-cell reconstitution after alpha-beta-depleted transplantation in children. TCRdb reprocessed the PCR reads via MiXCR and lists one record per CDR3 protein. The sample holds 600,000 to 800,000 distinct CDR3 sequences, over 10% seen once. The specimen comprised PBMCs, sampled before TCRalphabeta/CD19-depleted stem cell transplant. These receptors all come from a girl aged 2-10 years with congenital amegakaryocytic thrombocytopenia, due to receive a stem cell transplant. Both conserved end residues are part of each CDR3. D genes are given only for firm matches. Clone size is shown for a subset of rows, as once, few, many or a class of expanded clone.

>TRBJ2-1|many|TRBV7-2|.
TGTGCCAGCAGCTACAAGCGGGCCTACAATGAGCAGTTCTTC
CASSYKRAYNEQFF
>TRBJ1-2|.|TRBV7-3|.
TGTGCCAGCAGCCAAAGTCCCAACTATGGCTACACCTTC
CASSQSPNYGYTF
>TRBJ2-2|few|TRBV27|.
TGTGCCAGCAGTCCCCTCCCTTACACCGGGGAGCTGTTTTTT
CASSPLPYTGELFF
>TRBJ2-1|.|TRBV7-9|.
TGTGCCAGCAGCCCACGTTACCAATTAGGGGATGAGCAGTTCTTC
CASSPRYQLGDEQFF
>TRBJ2-7|.|TRBV29-1|TRBD2
TGCAGCGCCTTGGGACTAGCGGGAGGCGAGCAGTACTTC
CSALGLAGGEQYF
>TRBJ2-2|.|TRBV5-1|TRBD2
TGCGCCAGCAGCTTGGCCGGGACTAGCGCCGGGGAGCTGTTTTTT
CASSLAGTSAGELFF
>TRBJ2-1|.|TRBV20-1|.
TGCAGTGCCCAAAAGGAGGGGCCGTACAATGAGCAGTTCTTC
CSAQKEGPYNEQFF
>TRBJ2-1|few|TRBV4-1|.
TGCGCCAGCGCCGAGGTCGGTGGGCTATTCAATGAGCAGTTCTTC
CASAEVGGLFNEQFF
>TRBJ2-1|many|TRBV9|.
TGTGCCAGCAGCCCGGAGGACAATGAGCAGTTCTTC
CASSPEDNEQFF
>TRBJ2-7|few|TRBV12-3/TRBV12-4|TRBD1
TGTGCCAGCATGAGGGGGCGCGCCCGCGAGCAGTACTTC
CASMRGRAREQYF
>TRBJ2-2|few|TRBV7-9|TRBD1
TGTGCCAGCATCACGACAGGGACCGGGGAGCTGTTTTTT
CASITTGTGELFF
>TRBJ2-1|many|TRBV3-1|.
TGTGCCAGCAGCCCGAATAGGAGGACTTTCTACAATGAGCAGTTCTTC
CASSPNRRTFYNEQFF
>TRBJ1-1|many|TRBV5-1|.
TGCGCCAGCAGCTTGTACAAGAACACTGAAGCTTTCTTT
CASSLYKNTEAFF
>TRBJ2-2|many|TRBV29-1|.
TGCAGCGTTGAAAGCGACACCGGGGAGCTGTTTTTT
CSVESDTGELFF
>TRBJ1-5|.|TRBV20-1|.
TGCAGTGCTGAAAGCCATGGGTTCGGCAATCAGCCCCAGCATTTT
CSAESHGFGNQPQHF
>TRBJ2-3|few|TRBV15|TRBD2
TGTGCCACCAGCGGAAGGAGCGGGAGCTCAACAGATACGCAGTATTTT
CATSGRSGSSTDTQYF
>TRBJ1-1|few|TRBV7-2|.
TGTGCCAGCAACGTGGGGCCTCTTCAATCTTTCTTT
CASNVGPLQSFF
>TRBJ2-1|.|TRBV11-1|.
TGTGCCAGCAGGTACCCCTCGACCCCTACAGGCTCCTACAATGAGCAGTTCTTC
CASRYPSTPTGSYNEQFF
>TRBJ1-5|few|TRBV20-1|.
TGCTGTGCTAGAGATCGTGTCGGGGGGTTGCGGCAGCCCCAGCATTTT
CCARDRVGGLRQPQHF